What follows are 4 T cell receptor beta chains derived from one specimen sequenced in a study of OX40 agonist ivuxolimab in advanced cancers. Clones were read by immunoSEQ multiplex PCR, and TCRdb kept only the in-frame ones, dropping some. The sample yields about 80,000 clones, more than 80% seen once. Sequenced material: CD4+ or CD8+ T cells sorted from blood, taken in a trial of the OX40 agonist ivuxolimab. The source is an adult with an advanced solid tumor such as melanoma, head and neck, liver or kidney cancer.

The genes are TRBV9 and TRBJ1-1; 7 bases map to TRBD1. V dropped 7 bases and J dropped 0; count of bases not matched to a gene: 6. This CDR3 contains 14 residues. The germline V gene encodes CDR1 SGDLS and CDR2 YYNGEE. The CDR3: CASGTDYMNTEAFF. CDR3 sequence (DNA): TGTGCCAGCGGGACAGACTACATGAACACTGAAGCTTTCTTT.

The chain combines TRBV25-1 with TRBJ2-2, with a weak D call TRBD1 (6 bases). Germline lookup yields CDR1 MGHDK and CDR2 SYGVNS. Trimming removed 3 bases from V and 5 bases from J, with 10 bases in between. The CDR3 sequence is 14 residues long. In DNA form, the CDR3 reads TGTGCCAGCAGTGAGGACAGTTGGACCGGGGAGCTGTTTTTT. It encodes CASSEDSWTGELFF.

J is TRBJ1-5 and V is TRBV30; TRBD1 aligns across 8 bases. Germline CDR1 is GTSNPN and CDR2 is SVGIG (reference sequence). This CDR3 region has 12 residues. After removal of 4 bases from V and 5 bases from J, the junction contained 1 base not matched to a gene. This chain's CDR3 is CAWKQGDQPQHF. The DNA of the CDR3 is TGTGCCTGGAAACAGGGGGATCAGCCCCAGCATTTT.

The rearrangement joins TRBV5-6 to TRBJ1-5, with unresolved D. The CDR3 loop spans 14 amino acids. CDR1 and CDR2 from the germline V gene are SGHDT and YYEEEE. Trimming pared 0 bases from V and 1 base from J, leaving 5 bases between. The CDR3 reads CASSLGGSNQPQHF. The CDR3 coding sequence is TGTGCCAGCAGCTTGGGGGGAAGCAATCAGCCCCAGCATTTT.